This T cell receptor (beta chain) appears in the sequencing data of a study of blood T cell repertoires in COVID-19 (dated by TCRdb to the early 2020s). About the investigation overall: Samples covering the acute and convalescent phases of COVID-19 were provided by collaborators in the United States, Italy and Spain. The prospective study material was composed of cDNA or gDNA derived from T cells, B-cell-depleted T cells, or PBMCs. Deeply sampled blood TCRbeta repertoires from subjects exposed to, actively infected with, or recovered from COVID-19 were included in the dataset. A freely available public database, intended as a resource for researchers studying the immune response to SARS-CoV-2, is where the repertoires were released. The samples were drawn from two sources: the first 160 participants of the ongoing ImmuneRACE study, and 950 to 1,500 subjects contributed by 6 global collaborators. Nearly every sample came with metadata listing a de-identified subject ID, COVID-19 status, age in years and sex. Where HLA class I and class II types were available, the types were taken from metadata supplied by the sample provider, not from assay-based typing.

Taken from cysteine to phenylalanine, the CDR3 has 14 residues. Of all the DNA, just the CDR3 is kept, 42 bases in frame from base 1. CDR1 and CDR2 (SNHLY, FYNNEI) derive from the germline V gene. Clipping removes 4 bases from V and 5 bases from J, with 4 as the unmatched junction base count. As regards this clone: The antigen it recognizes is unknown. Base qualities are not recorded, but no much larger clone differs from it by a single base.

TCRbeta CDR3 regions were amplified from genomic DNA by means of the immunoSEQ Assay, a bias-controlled multiplex PCR. Per the source publication's procedure: Nucleated cell counts per sample were estimated from amplification of reference gene primers within the assay. To quantify the absolute abundance of each unique TCRbeta CDR3 rearrangement, sequence reads were collapsed and filtered. For each sample, productive Simpson clonality was calculated as the square root of Simpson's diversity index over productive rearrangements. TCRdb provides this immuneACCESS table in a form limited to in-frame rearrangements. Some clones are lacking; in checked studies, under half of them reflect an unresolved V gene, and why the rest are absent is not known. V and J calls and clone size are as listed in that table; D and trimming were resolved from the DNA. Across this sample there are hundreds of thousands of clones, with approximately 86% seen only once. Clones ranked in the top ten supply 3.8% of the sample.

General findings and caveats noted by the study authors: Clinical and demographic metadata were provided uncurated, with the amount varying by source and participant.

Participants in the prospective study were enrolled through a virtual design, were aged about 18 to 90 years, and lived in approximately 24 United States geographic areas. In the prospective study, cohorts were assigned on the basis of participant-reported clinical history obtained from a screening survey and a study questionnaire. In the prospective study, whole blood, serum and a nasopharyngeal or oropharyngeal swab were collected from each participant by mobile phlebotomists. Over an approximately 2-month period, participants in the prospective study had the option of providing additional blood draws and questionnaires. Before DNA extraction, blood samples from the prospective study were shipped at room temperature or frozen.

Recombination connected TRBV2 to TRBJ2-1; 8 nucleotides in the junction match TRBD1. The TCR originated in a woman aged 40 to 50 with acute COVID-19. Material for sequencing was PBMCs or T cells enriched from blood (not recorded which). The nucleotides read TGTGCCAGCAGTGCCGGGACAGGACACAATGAGCAGTTCTTC. The resulting protein is CASSAGTGHNEQFF.